One sample yielded the 5 T cell receptor beta chains listed below, sequenced in a study of T cells in localized non-small cell lung cancer. Some clones are missing from TCRdb's copy, which holds only in-frame ones; the method was immunoSEQ multiplex PCR. This table has 1,500 to 2,000 clones, 20% to 25% appearing once. The sequencing here drew on normal lung tissue next to the tumor, taken before any cancer treatment. The receptor set was obtained from a man aged 35-69 years with stage II lung adenocarcinoma.

By share, this clone counts as large (0.1 to 1%). The CDR3 DNA reads TGTGCCAGCAGTGAAGGGGGGACAGGTAATCAGCCCCAGCATTTT. Protein sequence: CASSEGGTGNQPQHF. The chain uses TRBV6-1 and TRBJ1-5; 8 positions agree with TRBD1. CDR1 is MNHNS, CDR2 SASEGT, per germline. The CDR3 spans 15 residues. Unmatched junction bases numbered 3, after V lost 1 base and J lost 4 bases.

The chain recombines TRBV6-8 with TRBJ1-2; the D is unclear. CDR1 and CDR2 from the germline V gene are MNHGY and SAAAGT. This CDR3 comprises 13 residues. V was clipped by 5 bases and J by 6 bases, with 13 bases between them. CDR3 region: CASSDGQVDGYTF. Written as DNA, the CDR3 is TGTGCCAGCAGTGACGGCCAGGTTGATGGCTACACCTTC.

This clone occurred a few times. The chain links TRBV11-3 to TRBJ2-3; D is uncertain. The CDR3 consists of 15 residues. Between the trimmed V and J ends, which lost 1 base and 0 bases, there was a span of 8 bases. Germline values: CDR1 SGHNT, CDR2 YENEEA. CDR3 residues: CASSLGADSTDTQYF. The CDR3 region has the DNA TGTGCCAGCAGCTTAGGGGCCGATAGCACAGATACGCAGTATTTT. Combining the CDR3 with reference TRBV11-3 and TRBJ2-3 gives the whole variable domain EAGVVQSPRYKIIEKKQPVAFWCNPISGHNTLYWYLQNLGQGPELLIRYENEEAVDDSQLPKDRFSAERLKGVDSTLKIQPAELGDSAVYLCASSLGADSTDTQYFGPGTRLTVL.

The gene calls are TRBV11-3 and TRBJ2-3; 8 bases are shared with TRBD2. J gave up 5 bases and V 3 bases, and 10 bases lay outside the gene matches. CDR3 length equals 16 residues. Germline CDR1 SGHNT, CDR2 YENEEA. The CDR3 coding sequence is TGTGCCAGCAGCTTGGCCGGGTCGGGGGGGCTAGATACGCAGTATTTT. Its protein product is CASSLAGSGGLDTQYF. Looking up the rest from reference TRBV11-3 and TRBJ2-3 gives the full variable domain: EAGVVQSPRYKIIEKKQPVAFWCNPISGHNTLYWYLQNLGQGPELLIRYENEEAVDDSQLPKDRFSAERLKGVDSTLKIQPAELGDSAVYLCASSLAGSGGLDTQYFGPGTRLTVL.

The J gene is TRBJ2-1, the V gene TRBV19; weak D call: TRBD2 (5 bases). This CDR3 is 14 amino acids long. Deletions cut 8 bases from V and 5 bases from J, with 16 bases between. Germline CDR1 reads LNHDA; CDR2 reads SQIVND (reference sequence). DNA for the CDR3: TGTGCCAGTCGTGGGGAGCAAGGAAACAATGAGCAGTTCTTC. This translates into CASRGEQGNNEQFF.